The sequence of this TCR beta chain was determined in a study of blood T cell repertoires in COVID-19. Study summary: Acute and convalescent COVID-19 samples came from the United States, Italy and Spain. Nucleic acid was either cDNA or gDNA, and it came from T cells, B-cell-depleted T cells, or PBMCs.

In the original workflow: Counts of nucleated cells, estimated from reference gene primer amplification, were obtained. Method: immunoSEQ multiplex PCR; TCRdb's copy keeps in-frame clones and lacks some. From that table come the V and J calls and clone size; the DNA was used to work out D and trimming. This sample has some 210,000 clones, with around 90% found just once. Trimming cost V 0 bases and J 2 bases, with 5 bases left between them. The CDR3 covers 13 residues. Looked up from germline, CDR1 is SGDLS and CDR2 is YYNGEE. This receptor was identified in a man between 60 and 75 years old who had recovered from COVID-19. The gene calls are TRBV9 and TRBJ2-5; unclear D gene. The sample consisted of peripheral blood. The CDR3 DNA reads TGTGCCAGCAGCGTAGCGAGGCAAGAGACCCAGTACTTC. Residues: CASSVARQETQYF.